The rows below give T cell receptor beta chains drawn from one sample of a study of blood T cell repertoires in COVID-19. Measured with immunoSEQ multiplex PCR; TCRdb has only the in-frame clones, and not every one. The sample lists 100,000 to 150,000 clones; around nine tenths were seen once. The specimen was peripheral blood. These receptors originate from a man between 65 and 85 years old with active COVID-19. CDR3s include the opening cysteine and the closing phenylalanine or tryptophan. The order of the fields is clone size, D gene, V gene, J gene, CDR3 protein, CDR3 DNA. A D gene is named only where the DNA matches it firmly. Only part of the rows carry a size: once, few, many, or a class if the clone is expanded.

-	TRBD1	TRBV27	TRBJ2-7	CASSRGGTGSYEQYF	TGTGCCAGCTCTAGAGGGGGGACAGGGTCGTACGAGCAGTACTTC
-	-	TRBV21-1	TRBJ2-7	CASSKRGGHFYEQYF	TGTGCCAGCAGCAAGAGGGGGGGACATTTCTACGAGCAGTACTTC
-	TRBD2	TRBV6-6	TRBJ2-1	CASSSGSSYNEQFF	TGTGCCAGCTCTAGCGGGAGCTCCTACAATGAGCAGTTCTTC
-	TRBD2	TRBV7-2	TRBJ2-3	CASSPRTSGTFKQYF	TGTGCCAGCAGCCCCCGGACTAGCGGGACGTTTAAGCAGTATTTT
-	-	TRBV6-1	TRBJ1-5	CASSEGKGGSSNQPQHF	TGTGCCAGCAGTGAAGGGAAGGGGGGGAGTAGCAATCAGCCCCAGCATTTT
-	-	TRBV30	TRBJ2-1	CAWSPQSGEQFF	TGTGCCTGGAGCCCCCAAAGCGGGGAGCAGTTCTTC
few	TRBD2	TRBV5-4	TRBJ2-2	CAGKREGHAGELFF	TGTGCCGGAAAGCGGGAGGGCCACGCCGGGGAGCTGTTTTTT
once	TRBD2	TRBV25-1	TRBJ2-7	CASSPRALAEVYEQYF	TGTGCCAGCAGTCCTAGGGCACTAGCGGAAGTCTACGAGCAGTACTTC
few	-	TRBV12-3/TRBV12-4	TRBJ2-3	CASSSFPGDTQYF	TGTGCCAGCAGTTCTTTCCCCGGGGATACGCAGTATTTT
-	TRBD1	TRBV7-9	TRBJ1-1	CASSLSSGTGGRGAFF	TGTGCCAGCAGCTTAAGTTCCGGGACAGGGGGCAGGGGAGCTTTCTTT
-	-	TRBV14	TRBJ1-1	CASSPRRNEAFF	TGTGCCAGCAGCCCCAGGAGGAATGAAGCTTTCTTT
few	-	TRBV28	TRBJ1-5	CASSPPPRVRSNQPQHF	TGTGCCAGCAGTCCCCCACCCAGGGTCCGGAGCAATCAGCCCCAGCATTTT
-	-	TRBV9	TRBJ2-3	CASSVGLASTDTQYF	TGTGCCAGCAGCGTAGGCCTAGCTAGCACAGATACGCAGTATTTT
-	TRBD2	TRBV11-3	TRBJ2-1	CASSRSGTSGSSYNEQFF	TGTGCCAGCAGCCGATCGGGGACTAGCGGGAGCTCCTACAATGAGCAGTTCTTC
-	-	TRBV11-2	TRBJ2-3	CASSSLDTQYF	TGTGCCAGCAGCTCCCTAGATACGCAGTATTTT
-	TRBD1	TRBV3-1/TRBV3-2	TRBJ1-1	CASSGRRGTNTEAFF	TGTGCCAGCAGCGGCCGCAGGGGGACGAACACTGAAGCTTTCTTT
-	-	TRBV7-9	TRBJ2-3	CASRPSGVVGADTQYF	TGTGCCAGCAGACCGTCAGGGGTTGTAGGGGCAGATACGCAGTATTTT